This is a list of T cell receptor beta chains from one sample in a study of T cell responses to AZD1222 COVID-19 vaccine. Using immunoSEQ multiplex PCR, the repertoire was profiled, and TCRdb retains in-frame clones only, with some absent. The data show about 120,000 clones, around 91% seen once. The source material was peripheral blood, sampled 28 days after the second AZD1222 dose. Receptor source: an adult who received the AZD1222 COVID-19 vaccine. Both conserved end residues are trimmed from each CDR3.

v_gene	j_gene	CDR3aa
TRBV6-5	TRBJ1-2	ASHARGTPFYGYT
TRBV9	TRBJ2-2	ASSVAGELF
TRBV7-9	TRBJ2-7	ASSAPEGTGQYEQY
TRBV3-1/TRBV3-2	TRBJ1-1	ASSKEQGTEAF
TRBV4-1	TRBJ2-3	ASSHLSGRARGTDTQY
TRBV6-5	TRBJ2-1	ASSRLALYNEQF
TRBV6-1	TRBJ2-7	ASSEGSRNEQY
TRBV2	TRBJ2-1	ASSDSGIYNEQF
TRBV7-6	TRBJ1-5	ASSPQMSNQPQH
TRBV18	TRBJ1-1	ASSPSTGTEAF
TRBV4-2	TRBJ2-5	ASSQDQVHQETQY
TRBV5-6	TRBJ2-1	ASSLRGGSYNEQF
TRBV7-2	TRBJ1-1	ASSLTPTRDRTMNTEAF
TRBV28	TRBJ1-1	ASRQGSSSEAF
TRBV15	TRBJ2-2	ATSRDLSGSTGELF
TRBV9	TRBJ1-1	ASSKRGSGNTEAF
TRBV7-2	TRBJ2-5	ASSLSGSQGQETQY
TRBV4-2	TRBJ1-1	ASSQTRNTEAF
TRBV13	TRBJ2-2	ASSTRDRNTGELF
TRBV14	TRBJ1-1	ASRLNTEAF
TRBV28	TRBJ1-5	ASRSGRRDGQPQH
TRBV24-1	TRBJ2-1	ATSESTIYNEQF
TRBV30	TRBJ2-1	AWHLAGVSYNEQF
TRBV18	TRBJ2-3	ASSPVFSADTDTQY
TRBV24-1	TRBJ2-1	ATSDTDYNEQF
TRBV5-6	TRBJ1-3	ASSPLDRDSGNTIY
TRBV6-5	TRBJ1-1	ASSTGSMSAF
TRBV28	TRBJ1-4	ASRHRTAEKLF